This T cell receptor beta chain was captured by sequencing in a study of blood T cell repertoires in COVID-19. Study-level information: T cells, B-cell-depleted T cells, or PBMCs supplied cDNA or gDNA.

Participant-reported clinical history was the basis for cohort assignment. Under the authors' procedure: Reference gene primers were amplified, and this amplification served to estimate nucleated cell counts. Method: immunoSEQ multiplex PCR; TCRdb's copy keeps in-frame clones and lacks some. V, J and clone size reflect that table, while D and trimming were determined from the DNA. The sample carries around 190,000 clones, about 90% recorded once. The TCR comes from a woman under 30 who had recovered from COVID-19. Sequenced sample: PBMCs or T cells enriched from blood (not recorded which).

The CDR3 DNA follows: TGTGCCAGCAGTGGCTCAAGCAATCAGCCCCAGCATTTT. This translates into CASSGSSNQPQHF. The chain carries TRBV7-2 and TRBJ1-5, with D unclear. This CDR3 has 13 residues. V dropped 6 bases and J dropped 1 base, with 7 bases sitting between them. Germline CDR1 and CDR2: SGHTA and FQGNSA.